The present T cell receptor beta chain was sequenced within a study of T cell clones after liver transplantation. Overall study context: TCRbeta sequencing after a pre-transplant mixed lymphocyte reaction identified graft-donor-reactive clones, later tracked in post-transplant blood. Study-wide findings and caveats: These preliminary findings come from unstandardized post-transplant sampling times.

Produced via immunoSEQ multiplex PCR; TCRdb's table is partial and in-frame only. The sample yields about 99,000 clones, roughly 80% seen once. Notes on this clone: Its target is not known.

The CDR3 contains 18 residues. CDR1 is LGHNA, CDR2 YSLEER, per germline. V was trimmed by 0 bases and J by 2 bases, leaving 19 bases between them. Specimen: CD4+ T cells from blood, collected before liver transplant. This rearrangement joins TRBV4-3 to TRBJ1-2, with a weak D call TRBD1 (6 bases). The sequence was obtained from a human donor who received a liver transplant. The CDR3 nucleotides read TGCGCCAGCAGCCAAGATGAAGGGCAGGGGAGGGGAAACTATGGCTACACCTTC. Protein: CASSQDEGQGRGNYGYTF.